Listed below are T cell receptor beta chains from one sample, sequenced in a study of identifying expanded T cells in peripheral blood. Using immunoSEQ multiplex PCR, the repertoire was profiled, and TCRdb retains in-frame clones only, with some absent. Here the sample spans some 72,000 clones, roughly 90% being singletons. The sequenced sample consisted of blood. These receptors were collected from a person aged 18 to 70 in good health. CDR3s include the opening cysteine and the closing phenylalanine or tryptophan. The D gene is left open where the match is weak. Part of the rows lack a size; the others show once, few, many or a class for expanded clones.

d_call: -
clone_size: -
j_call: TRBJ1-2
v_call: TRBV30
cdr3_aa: CAWSADYLYGYTF
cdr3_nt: TGTGCCTGGAGTGCGGACTACCTCTATGGCTACACCTTC

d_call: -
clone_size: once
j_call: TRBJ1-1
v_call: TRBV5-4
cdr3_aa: CASSPRTGLEAFF
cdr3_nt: TGTGCCAGCAGTCCTAGGACGGGGTTAGAAGCTTTCTTT

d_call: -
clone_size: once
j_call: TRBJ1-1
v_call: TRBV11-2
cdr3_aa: CASSLGGENTEAFF
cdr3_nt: TGTGCCAGCAGCTTAGGAGGGGAGAACACTGAAGCTTTCTTT

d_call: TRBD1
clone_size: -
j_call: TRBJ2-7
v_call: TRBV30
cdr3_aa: CAWDPGQGGLEQYF
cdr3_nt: TGTGCCTGGGACCCGGGACAGGGAGGCCTCGAGCAGTACTTC

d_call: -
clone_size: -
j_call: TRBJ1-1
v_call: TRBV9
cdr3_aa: CASSVNPGITEAFF
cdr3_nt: TGTGCCAGCAGCGTAAACCCGGGTATAACTGAAGCTTTCTTT

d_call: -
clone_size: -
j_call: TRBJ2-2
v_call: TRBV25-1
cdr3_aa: CASRKTGNTGELFF
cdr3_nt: TGTGCCAGCAGAAAGACAGGAAATACCGGGGAGCTGTTTTTT

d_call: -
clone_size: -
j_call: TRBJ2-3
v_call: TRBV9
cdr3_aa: CASSPGPTTQYF
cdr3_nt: TGTGCCAGCAGCCCTGGACCAACTACGCAGTATTTT

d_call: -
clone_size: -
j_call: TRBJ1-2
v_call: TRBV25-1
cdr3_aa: CASSDLKDGANYGYTF
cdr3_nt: TGTGCCAGCAGTGACCTTAAAGACGGAGCTAACTATGGCTACACCTTC

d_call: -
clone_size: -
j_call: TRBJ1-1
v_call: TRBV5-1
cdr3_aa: CASSGQGWTEAFF
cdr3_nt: TGCGCCAGCAGCGGGCAGGGGTGGACTGAAGCTTTCTTT

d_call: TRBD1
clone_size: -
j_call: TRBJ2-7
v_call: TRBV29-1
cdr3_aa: CSVEGEPLNRGRVVGSYEQYF
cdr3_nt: TGCAGCGTTGAAGGGGAACCTTTGAACAGGGGGCGGGTAGTGGGTTCCTACGAGCAGTACTTC

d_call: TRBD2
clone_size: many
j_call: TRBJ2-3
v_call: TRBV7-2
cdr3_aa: CASSSRLAASTDTQYF
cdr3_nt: TGTGCCAGCAGCTCAAGACTAGCGGCTAGCACAGATACGCAGTATTTT

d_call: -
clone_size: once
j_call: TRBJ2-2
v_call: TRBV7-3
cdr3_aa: CASSLSGAHTGELFF
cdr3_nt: TGTGCCAGCAGCTTATCAGGCGCGCACACCGGGGAGCTGTTTTTT

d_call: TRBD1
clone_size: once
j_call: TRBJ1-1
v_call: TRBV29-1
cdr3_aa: CSTYLGQGTEAFF
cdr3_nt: TGCAGCACCTACCTGGGACAGGGGACTGAAGCTTTCTTT

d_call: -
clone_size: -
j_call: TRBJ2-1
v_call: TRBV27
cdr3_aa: CASSSDSDNEQFF
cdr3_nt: TGTGCCAGCAGTTCGGACAGCGACAATGAGCAGTTCTTC

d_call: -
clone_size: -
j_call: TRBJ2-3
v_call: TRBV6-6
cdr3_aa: CASSYVEGSTDTQYF
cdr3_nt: TGTGCCAGCAGTTACGTCGAGGGGAGCACAGATACGCAGTATTTT

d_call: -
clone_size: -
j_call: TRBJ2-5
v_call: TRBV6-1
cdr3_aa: CASSTLSAPPETQYF
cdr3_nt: TGTGCCAGCAGCACCCTAAGCGCGCCGCCGGAGACCCAGTACTTC

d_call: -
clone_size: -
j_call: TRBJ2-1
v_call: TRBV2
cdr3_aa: CASRYRSADNEQFF
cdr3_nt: TGTGCCAGCAGATACAGGTCAGCGGACAATGAGCAGTTCTTC

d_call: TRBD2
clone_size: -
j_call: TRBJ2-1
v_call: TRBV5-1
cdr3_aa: CASSPGLAGESYNEQFF
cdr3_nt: TGCGCCAGCAGCCCCGGACTAGCGGGAGAATCCTACAATGAGCAGTTCTTC

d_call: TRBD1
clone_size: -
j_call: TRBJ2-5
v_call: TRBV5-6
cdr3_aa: CASSTLAGTGSETQYF
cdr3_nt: TGTGCCAGCAGCACGCTGGCCGGGACAGGGAGTGAGACCCAGTACTTC

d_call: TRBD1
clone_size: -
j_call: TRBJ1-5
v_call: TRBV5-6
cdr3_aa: CASSQNRGTGNQPQHF
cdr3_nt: TGTGCCAGCAGCCAAAACCGGGGGACAGGGAACCAGCCCCAGCATTTT

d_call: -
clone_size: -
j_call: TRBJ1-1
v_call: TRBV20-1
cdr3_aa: CSASQLGEAFF
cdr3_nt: TGCAGTGCTAGCCAGTTAGGTGAAGCTTTCTTT

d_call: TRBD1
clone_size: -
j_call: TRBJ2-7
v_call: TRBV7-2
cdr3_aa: CASSSRDRASYEQYF
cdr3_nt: TGTGCCAGCAGCTCCCGGGACAGGGCCTCCTACGAGCAGTACTTC

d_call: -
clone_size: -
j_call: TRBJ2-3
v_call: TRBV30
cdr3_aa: CAWKRGRTFTDTQYF
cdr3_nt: TGTGCCTGGAAACGGGGTCGGACCTTCACAGATACGCAGTATTTT

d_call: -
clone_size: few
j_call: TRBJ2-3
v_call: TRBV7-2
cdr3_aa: CASSFRRASDTDTQYF
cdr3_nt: TGTGCCAGCAGCTTCAGACGGGCCTCGGACACAGATACGCAGTATTTT

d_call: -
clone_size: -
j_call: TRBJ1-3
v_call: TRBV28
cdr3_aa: CASSLDSYSGNTIYF
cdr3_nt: TGTGCCAGCAGCCTGGACAGCTACTCTGGAAACACCATATATTTT

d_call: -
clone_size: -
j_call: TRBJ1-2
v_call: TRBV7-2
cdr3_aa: CASSLGTRRTANYGYTF
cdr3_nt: TGTGCCAGCAGCTTAGGAACACGGCGGACAGCTAACTATGGCTACACCTTC

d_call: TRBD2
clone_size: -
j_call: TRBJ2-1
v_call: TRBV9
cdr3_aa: CASSVALAGPSAEQFF
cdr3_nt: TGTGCCAGCAGCGTAGCATTAGCGGGACCTAGCGCTGAGCAGTTCTTC

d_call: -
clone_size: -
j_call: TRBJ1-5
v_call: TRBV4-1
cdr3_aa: CASSQDEGRGGDQPQHF
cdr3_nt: TGCGCCAGCAGCCAAGACGAGGGGCGCGGTGGAGATCAGCCCCAGCATTTT

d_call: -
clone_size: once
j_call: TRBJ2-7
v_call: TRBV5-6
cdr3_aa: CASSLGVGSPVYEQYF
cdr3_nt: TGTGCCAGCAGCTTGGGAGTTGGCAGTCCCGTCTACGAGCAGTACTTC

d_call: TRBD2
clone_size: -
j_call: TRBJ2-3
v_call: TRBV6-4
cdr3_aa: CASSPGTSGADTQYF
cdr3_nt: TGTGCCAGCAGCCCCGGGACTAGCGGTGCAGATACGCAGTATTTT

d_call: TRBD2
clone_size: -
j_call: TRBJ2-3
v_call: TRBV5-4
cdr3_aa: CASSLRGGDTQYF
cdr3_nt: TGTGCCAGCAGCCTTCGGGGGGGGGATACGCAGTATTTT

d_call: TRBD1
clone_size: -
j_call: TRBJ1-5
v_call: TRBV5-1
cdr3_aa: CASSPGTGFNQPQHF
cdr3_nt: TGCGCCAGCAGCCCCGGGACAGGATTCAATCAGCCCCAGCATTTT

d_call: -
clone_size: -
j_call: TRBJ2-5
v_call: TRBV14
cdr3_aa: CASSQLTASAQETQYF
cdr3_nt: TGTGCCAGCAGCCAACTTACTGCTAGCGCGCAAGAGACCCAGTACTTC

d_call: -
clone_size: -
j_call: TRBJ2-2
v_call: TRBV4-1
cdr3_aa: CASSQLSQGGTGELFF
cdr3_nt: TGCGCCAGCAGCCAACTTTCCCAAGGTGGAACCGGGGAGCTGTTTTTT

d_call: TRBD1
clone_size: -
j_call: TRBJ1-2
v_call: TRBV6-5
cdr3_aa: CASSPDRDGYGYTF
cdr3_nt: TGTGCCAGCAGCCCGGACAGGGACGGCTATGGCTACACCTTC

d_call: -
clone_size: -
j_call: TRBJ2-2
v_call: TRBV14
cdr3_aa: CASSLRSALTGELFF
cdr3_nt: TGTGCCAGCAGCCTAAGGAGCGCTCTCACCGGGGAGCTGTTTTTT

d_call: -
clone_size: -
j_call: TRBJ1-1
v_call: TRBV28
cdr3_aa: CASSLRMNTEAFF
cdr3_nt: TGTGCCAGCAGTTTACGGATGAACACTGAAGCTTTCTTT

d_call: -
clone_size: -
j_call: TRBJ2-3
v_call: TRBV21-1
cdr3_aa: CASPGLVTWDTQYF
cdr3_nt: TGTGCCAGCCCCGGACTAGTGACGTGGGATACGCAGTATTTT

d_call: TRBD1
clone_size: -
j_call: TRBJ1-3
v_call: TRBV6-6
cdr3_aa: CASSRRQGHGNTIYF
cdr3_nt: TGTGCCAGCAGTCGAAGACAGGGGCACGGAAACACCATATATTTT

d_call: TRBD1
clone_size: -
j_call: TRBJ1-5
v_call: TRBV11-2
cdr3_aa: CASSPGLGTDNQPQHF
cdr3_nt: TGTGCCAGCAGCCCCGGGCTAGGGACAGATAATCAGCCCCAGCATTTT

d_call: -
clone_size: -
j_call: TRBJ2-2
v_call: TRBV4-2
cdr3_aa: CASSPGLNTGELFF
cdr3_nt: TGTGCCAGCAGCCCAGGGTTGAACACCGGGGAGCTGTTTTTT